The 23 T cell receptor beta chains below come from one sample, sequenced in a study of regulatory T cells in long-lasting Graves disease. Time point defined: persistent/refractory GD, antithyroid drugs over 5 years with positive TRAb. With RNA extracted from PBMCs as input, the TCR library was made. Arm-PCR of CDR3 regions and iRepertoire HTBI primers were used to build TCR beta libraries. MiXCR was run by TCRdb on the multiplex PCR reads, yielding one entry per CDR3 protein. The sample comprises under 500,000 distinct CDR3 sequences, more than 20% of which are singletons, and 6.5% to 8% rests with the top ten. The sample here was peripheral blood mononuclear cells (PBMCs), taken when the disease was refractory, from a patient treated with antithyroid drugs. Every receptor here comes from a female donor with Graves disease.

The chain uses TRBV7-9 and TRBJ2-3; tentatively, D is TRBD1 (6 bases). There are 16 residues in the CDR3. With 2 bases removed from V and 1 base from J, the gap between germline ends came to 13 bases. The germline V gene encodes CDR1 SEHNR and CDR2 FQNEAQ (reference sequence). CDR3 nucleotide sequence: TGTGCCAGCAGCTTACGAGGGGGAAGTGGCACAGATACGCAGTATTTT. The encoded protein is CASSLRGGSGTDTQYF.

The V gene is TRBV7-2, the J gene TRBJ1-6; tentatively, D is TRBD1 (5 bases). CDR1 is SGHTA, CDR2 FQGNSA, per germline. Trimming stripped 8 bases from V and 6 bases from J, with 14 bases between. This CDR3 contains 14 residues. The CDR3 DNA sequence: TGTGCCAGCGGGGACCGGAACGGTAATTCACCCCTCCACTTT. It yields the protein CASGDRNGNSPLHF.

J is TRBJ2-1 and V is TRBV2; 10 bases align to TRBD2. CDR1 is SNHLY, CDR2 FYNNEI, per germline. The ends lost 4 bases at V and 10 bases at J; junction bases unmatched: 4. This CDR3 is built from 13 residues. The CDR3 DNA sequence: TGTGCCAGCAGTGGACTGACTAGCGGGGAGCAGTTCTTC. Translation: CASSGLTSGEQFF.

This clonotype was picked up a small number of times. The V gene is TRBV5-1, the J gene TRBJ1-1, with a weak D call TRBD1 (5 bases). The V end lost 4 bases, the J end lost 5 bases, and 9 bases lay between the germline ends. The CDR3 extends over 12 amino acids. Germline CDR1 SGHRS, CDR2 YFSETQ. CDR3 sequence reads: CASSTGTTEAFF. CDR3 DNA sequence: TGCGCCAGCAGCACGGGGACGACTGAAGCTTTCTTT.

The chain recombines TRBV5-5 with TRBJ2-2; 7 positions match TRBD1. Per the germline V gene, CDR1 is SGHKS and CDR2 is YYEKEE (reference sequence). With V trimmed by 4 bases and J by 3 bases, 6 bases remained unmatched. This CDR3 has 15 residues. CDR3 DNA sequence: TGTGCCAGCAGCCCGACAGGGCTCGACACCGGGGAGCTGTTTTTT. Translation gives CASSPTGLDTGELFF.

This clonotype was recorded a few times. V and J are TRBV24-1 and TRBJ2-7; 7 nucleotides line up with TRBD1. The CDR3 is 15 amino acids. V lost 3 bases to trimming and J lost 9 bases; unmatched junction nucleotides: 13. CDR1 is KGHDR and CDR2 is SFDVKD in the germline V gene. The CDR3 here is CATSDTLTGPTGQYF. CDR3 DNA sequence: TGTGCCACCAGTGATACCCTGACAGGGCCTACGGGGCAGTACTTC.

This chain links TRBV19 with TRBJ2-7, with no clear D. With 3 bases removed from V and 5 bases from J, the gap between germline ends came to 5 bases. Germline V gene lookup returns CDR1 LNHDA and CDR2 SQIVND (reference sequence). The CDR3 covers 11 residues. The CDR3 coding sequence is TGTGCCAGTAGTATCAGGAACGAGCAGTACTTC. Its protein is CASSIRNEQYF.

This clonotype was detected ten times or more. This chain links TRBV5-6 with TRBJ2-5; 7 positions agree with TRBD2. CDR1 is SGHDT, CDR2 YYEEEE, per germline. With 4 bases clipped from V and 4 bases from J, the junction kept 16 bases outside the gene matches. The CDR3 has 17 residues. CDR3 sequence (DNA): TGTGCCAGCAGCGCGTCTCTAGCGGCGGGAGTTGGAGAGACCCAGTACTTC. Protein: CASSASLAAGVGETQYF.

This clonotype showed up many times. V usage is TRBV16 and J usage is TRBJ2-2, with D tentatively TRBD2 (6 bases). Deletions cut 5 bases from V and 3 bases from J, with 7 bases between. Per the germline V gene, CDR1 is KGHSY and CDR2 is FQNENV. The CDR3 has 13 amino acids. CDR3 in DNA: TGTGCCAGCAGCGGGGAGGACACCGGGGAGCTGTTTTTT. Translating gives CASSGEDTGELFF.

The rearrangement joins TRBV29-1 to TRBJ2-5, with TRBD2 matching 9 bases. V lost 1 base, J lost 1 base, and 1 base stayed unmatched. Germline CDR1 and CDR2: SQVTM and ANQGSEA. This CDR3 has 14 residues. In DNA, the CDR3 is TGCAGCGTTGAAGGCGGGGGGGTCCAAGAGACCCAGTACTTC. It specifies CSVEGGGVQETQYF.

The chain joins TRBV5-4 to TRBJ1-1, with a tentative D call TRBD1 (5 bases). The germline V gene has CDR1 SGHNT and CDR2 YYREEE (reference sequence). V was cut by 4 bases and J by 6 bases, with 13 bases left in between. The CDR3 runs 13 residues. CDR3 protein: CASSPVGVAEAFF. DNA for the CDR3: TGTGCCAGCAGCCCCGTGGGGGTCGCTGAAGCTTTCTTT.

The chain combines TRBV28 with TRBJ1-5; D is unresolved. Trimming shortened V by 4 bases and J by 3 bases, and 13 bases separated the two germline ends. The CDR3 covers 15 residues. Germline V lookup: CDR1 MDHEN, CDR2 SYDVKM. The CDR3 loop reads CASSYGSRSNQPQHF. The CDR3 DNA reads TGTGCCAGCAGTTACGGGTCCCGCTCCAATCAGCCCCAGCATTTT.

This clonotype was seen more than once but under ten times. The chain recombines TRBV20-1 with TRBJ2-5; the match to TRBD2 covers 7 bases. This CDR3 is 19 amino acids long. Germline CDR1 is DFQATT and CDR2 is SNEGSKA (reference sequence). With V trimmed by 0 bases and J by 3 bases, 19 bases remained unmatched. The CDR3 DNA sequence: TGCAGTGCTAGAGATAAGGGTAGGGGTGCGGGAGTCTTCAAAGAGACCCAGTACTTC. Translated: CSARDKGRGAGVFKETQYF.

A note on this clonotype: Being one base from a much bigger clone, this may be a read error. J is TRBJ1-5 and V is TRBV28; the D is unclear. The CDR3 is made up of 15 amino acids. V lost 3 bases and J lost 6, with 15 bases in between. Germline values: CDR1 MDHEN, CDR2 SYDVKM. The CDR3: CASSFVALGSQPQHF. Written as DNA, the CDR3 is TGTGCCAGCAGTTTTGTAGCCCTAGGCAGTCAGCCCCAGCATTTT.

This clonotype was counted ten times or more. The rearrangement uses TRBV13 and TRBJ2-7; the D is unclear. This CDR3 contains 14 residues. The ends were cut back, 5 bases at V and 0 bases at J, with 11 bases in the middle. Germline CDR1 is PRHDT and CDR2 is FYEKMQ (reference sequence). CDR3 residues: CASSADGYSYEQYF. The CDR3 bases are TGTGCCAGCAGCGCCGACGGGTACTCCTACGAGCAGTACTTC.

The gene calls are TRBV18 and TRBJ1-5, with 10 bases that match TRBD1. Germline CDR1 reads KGHSH; CDR2 reads LQKENI. Trimming took 6 bases from V and 1 from J; bases not matched to a gene: 0. The CDR3 is 14 amino acids. CDR3 coding DNA: TGTGCCAGCTCGGACAGGGGGAGCAATCAGCCCCAGCATTTT. As protein: CASSDRGSNQPQHF.

There are a few counts of this clonotype. This chain uses TRBV10-3 with TRBJ2-5; 10 bases fit TRBD1. The V segment lost 10 bases and the J segment 2 bases; nucleotides outside the gene matches: 10. The CDR3 consists of 15 residues. Looked up from germline, CDR1 is ENHRY and CDR2 is SYGVKD. The DNA for the CDR3 is TGTGCCACCGAGCCGGGACAGGGGATTCAAGAGACCCAGTACTTC. This gives the protein CATEPGQGIQETQYF.

With respect to this clonotype: A much more abundant neighbour one base away suggests this may be a read error. This chain connects TRBV4-2 to TRBJ2-5; the match to TRBD2 covers 10 bases. The CDR3 has 17 amino acids. Germline CDR1 and CDR2: LGHNA and YNFKEQ. CDR3 coding DNA: TGTGCCGGCAGCCAAGATGTATTAGCGGGAGGACAAGAGACCCAGTACTTC. Translated: CAGSQDVLAGGQETQYF.

The chain carries TRBV27 and TRBJ1-1; no firm D call. This CDR3 comprises 15 residues. Germline CDR1 is MNHEY and CDR2 is SMNVEV (reference sequence). V lost 2 bases to trimming and J lost 2 bases, with 12 bases between them. CDR3 residues: CASSLHGGTNTEAFF. Written as DNA, the CDR3 is TGTGCCAGCAGTTTACATGGAGGCACAAACACTGAAGCTTTCTTT.

As DNA, the CDR3 is TGTGCCACTACCCGGGGTAGCGGTTACTCCTACGAGCAGTACTTC. Translation gives CATTRGSGYSYEQYF. The chain uses TRBV6-1 and TRBJ2-7, with TRBD2 as a possible D gene (6 bases). Per the germline V gene, CDR1 is MNHNS and CDR2 is SASEGT. Trimming stripped 10 bases from V and 0 bases from J, with 19 bases between. The CDR3 totals 15 residues.

In the case of this clonotype: This clone may be a read error of a much larger clone one base away. The V gene is TRBV6-9, the J gene TRBJ2-7; D tentatively reads TRBD1 or TRBD2 (5 bases each). The CDR3 loop spans 14 amino acids. In germline, CDR1 is MNHGY, CDR2 SVAAGI. The CDR3 nucleotides read TGTGCCAGCAGTTTCCGGGACCGGTCCTACGGGCAGTACTTC. Residues: CASSFRDRSYGQYF.

V is TRBV7-3 and J is TRBJ2-7; D gene unclear. Germline values: CDR1 SGHTA, CDR2 FQGTGA. The length of the CDR3 is 14 residues. V lost 1 base and J lost 0, with 7 bases in between. CDR3 sequence reads: CASSLRHSSYEQYF. In DNA, the CDR3 is TGTGCCAGCAGCTTAAGACATTCCTCCTACGAGCAGTACTTC.

This clonotype was counted between two and nine times. The V gene is TRBV6-5, the J gene TRBJ1-2, with TRBD1 matching 9 bases. The CDR3 totals 14 residues. Germline V CDR1 and CDR2: MNHEY, SVGAGI. With V trimmed by 4 bases and J by 7 bases, 7 bases remained unmatched. The CDR3 bases are TGTGCCAGCAGTTTGGACAGGGGATATCCTGGCTACACCTTC. Translating gives CASSLDRGYPGYTF.